These 28 T cell receptor beta chains came from one sample sequenced in a study of T cells after yellow fever vaccination. TCRdb reprocessed the 5' RACE reads with MiXCR, giving one entry per CDR3 protein. The table records some 220,000 distinct CDR3 sequences, more than 3% of them present only once. Sequenced material: CD4+ T cells sorted from PBMCs, taken 10 days after the yellow fever booster vaccination. All receptors come from a man between 18 and 35 years old who received the YFV17D yellow fever vaccine.

This clonotype was found a few times. J is TRBJ1-3 and V is TRBV18; tentatively, D is TRBD1 (6 bases). The germline V gene encodes CDR1 KGHSH and CDR2 LQKENI. The CDR3 covers 14 residues. The V end lost 6 bases, the J end lost 2 bases, and 11 bases lay between the germline ends. DNA for the CDR3: TGTGCCAGCTCCCGTCGGACAGCTGGAAACACCATATATTTT. Encoded protein: CASSRRTAGNTIYF.

This clonotype was detected ten times or more. The chain couples TRBV28 to TRBJ1-1; the match to TRBD1 covers 7 bases. Germline V gene sequence: CDR1 MDHEN, CDR2 SYDVKM. The CDR3 sequence is 12 residues long. V lost 6 bases and J lost 7; bases outside the gene matches: 5. CDR3 bases: TGTGCCAGCAGCAAGGACAGGTTTGAAGCTTTCTTT. Protein product: CASSKDRFEAFF.

This clonotype was detected ten times or more. CDR3 residues: CASSRQGPGELFF. The CDR3 DNA sequence: TGTGCCAGCAGCAGACAGGGTCCCGGGGAGCTGTTTTTT. This chain links TRBV2 with TRBJ2-2, with 7 bases that match TRBD1. Unmatched junction bases numbered 4, after V lost 6 bases and J lost 6 bases. The germline gives CDR1 SNHLY, CDR2 FYNNEI. CDR3 length: 13 residues.

This clonotype has a count of ten or more. V is TRBV15 and J is TRBJ2-7, with 7 bases lining up with TRBD1. With 0 bases clipped from V and 6 bases from J, the junction kept 5 bases outside the gene matches. Germline CDR1 is LNHNV and CDR2 is YYDKDF (reference sequence). The CDR3 loop spans 14 amino acids. CDR3 nucleotide sequence: TGTGCCACCAGCAGAGAAGGGAACAGGGGCGAGCAGTACGTC. Protein product: CATSREGNRGEQYV.

CDR3 in amino acids: CASSLLGTAARV. The CDR3 DNA sequence: TGTGCCAGCAGCTTATTGGGGACGGCTGCTCGGGTC. The chain joins TRBV7-8 to TRBJ2-7, with D perhaps matching TRBD1 or TRBD2 (5 bases each). The CDR3 consists of 12 residues. Germline CDR1 and CDR2: SGHVS and FQNEAQ.

This clonotype came up many times. This chain joins TRBV5-1 and TRBJ2-1, with D tentatively TRBD1 (5 bases). The CDR3 runs 15 residues. V was trimmed by 0 bases and J by 4 bases, leaving 11 bases between them. From germline, CDR1 is SGHRS and CDR2 YFSETQ. CDR3 protein: CASSLELRGYNEQFF. CDR3 sequence (DNA): TGCGCCAGCAGCTTGGAATTAAGGGGATACAATGAGCAGTTCTTC.

CDR3 protein: CSARARPRRLETQYF. For the CDR3, the DNA is TGCAGTGCCCGAGCCAGGCCGAGACGGTTAGAGACCCAGTACTTC. The chain is built from TRBV20-1 and TRBJ2-5, with unresolved D. This CDR3 spans 15 amino acids. Trimming cost V 6 bases and J 4 bases, with 21 bases left between them. Germline CDR1 and CDR2: DFQATT and SNEGSKA (reference sequence).

This clonotype was seen many times. The chain links TRBV5-1 to TRBJ2-7; D may be TRBD2 (6 bases). The CDR3 has 14 amino acids. Germline-derived CDR1 and CDR2 are SGHRS and YFSETQ. The V end lost 4 bases, the J end lost 6 bases, and 17 bases lay between the germline ends. The CDR3 DNA sequence: TGCGCCAGCAGCCTGGAGCGGGCGGGGTCCGAGCAGTACTTC. Protein product: CASSLERAGSEQYF.

This clonotype showed up many times. This chain joins TRBV4-3 and TRBJ1-6, with TRBD1 as a possible D gene (6 bases). The germline V and J ends were trimmed by 1 base and 7 bases, with 11 bases remaining between them. Germline CDR1 and CDR2: LGHNA and YSLEER. The CDR3 has 15 amino acids. CDR3 region: CASSQVGQGNSPLHF. Written as DNA, the CDR3 is TGCGCCAGCAGCCAAGTGGGGCAGGGGAATTCACCCCTCCACTTT.

This clonotype turned up a few times. The rearrangement links TRBV7-2 to TRBJ2-5; D perhaps matches TRBD2 (6 bases). The CDR3 covers 20 residues. Germline assignment: CDR1 SGHTA and CDR2 FQGNSA. Between the trimmed V and J ends, which lost 1 base and 1 base, there was a span of 25 bases. The CDR3 DNA follows: TGTGCCAGCAGCTTAGTAGGGGTTGTGCGGGGCAGTACCCCCCAAGAGACCCAGTACTTC. Residues: CASSLVGVVRGSTPQETQYF.

The chain carries TRBV28 and TRBJ1-1; D may be TRBD1 (6 bases). Germline V gene lookup returns CDR1 MDHEN and CDR2 SYDVKM. Trimming removed 7 bases from V and 4 bases from J, with 13 bases in between. The CDR3 contains 13 residues. The CDR3 spells CASTGGRGTEAFF. For the CDR3, the DNA is TGTGCCAGCACCGGGGGCCGAGGCACTGAAGCTTTCTTT.

This clonotype turned up a few times. J is TRBJ2-3 and V is TRBV3-2; whether TRBD2, the table's D call, matches the DNA was not checked. TRBV3-2 constitutes a pseudogene. The CDR3 spans 16 residues. CDR3 DNA: TGTGCCAGCAGACAGAAAGCGGGGGCCCTTGGAGATACGCAGTATTTT. The encoded protein is CASRQKAGALGDTQYF.

This clonotype was picked up a small number of times. The rearrangement joins TRBV6-1 to TRBJ2-3; 7 bases match TRBD1. The CDR3 covers 13 residues. J lost 6 bases, V lost 6 bases, and 6 bases had no gene match. The germline V gene has CDR1 MNHNS and CDR2 SASEGT. CDR3 coding DNA: TGTGCCAGCAGAACAGGGGATCCGGATACGCAGTATTTT. This sequence encodes CASRTGDPDTQYF.

The chain combines TRBV6-1 with TRBJ1-5; D uncertain. The CDR3 length is 13 residues. The V gene lost 4 bases and the J gene lost 8 bases, with 12 bases spanning the gap. Germline CDR1 and CDR2: MNHNS and SASEGT. CDR3 protein: CASSGQVGKPQHF. As DNA, the CDR3 is TGTGCCAGCAGTGGGCAGGTTGGAAAGCCCCAGCATTTT.

This clonotype has just a few counts. The V call is TRBV12-3 or TRBV12-4, the J call TRBJ1-2; no clear D gene. The V end lost 4 bases, the J end lost 13 bases, and 16 bases lay between the germline ends. CDR3 size: 12 residues. The CDR3 nucleotides read TGTGCCAGCAGTTCCCCGGCGGGATCGGGCACCTTC. It yields the protein CASSSPAGSGTF.

The chain employs TRBV12-3 or TRBV12-4 and TRBJ2-3, with D hard to call. The CDR3 is 12 residues long. V was pared by 3 bases and J by 4 bases, with 5 bases between. The CDR3 sequence: CASSFFADTQYF. The CDR3 DNA follows: TGTGCCAGCAGTTTCTTCGCAGATACGCAGTATTTT.

This clonotype was recorded many times. J is TRBJ1-6 and V is TRBV29-1, with 8 bases aligning to TRBD1. V shed 5 bases, J shed 7 bases, and the junction held 7 bases outside the gene matches. This CDR3 contains 14 residues. Germline V gene lookup returns CDR1 SQVTM and CDR2 ANQGSEA. CDR3 protein: CSVSGTGGNSPLHF. The CDR3 nucleotides are TGCAGCGTTAGCGGGACAGGCGGAAATTCACCCCTCCACTTT.

This clonotype was counted ten times or more. The V gene is TRBV18, the J gene TRBJ2-1; 9 nucleotides line up with TRBD2. The CDR3 has 15 residues. The V gene's germline CDR1 is KGHSH and CDR2 LQKENI. V lost 3 bases and J lost 2; bases outside the gene matches: 2. The CDR3 spells CASSPLAGTYNEQFF. Here the CDR3 DNA reads TGTGCCAGCTCACCTCTAGCGGGGACCTACAATGAGCAGTTCTTC. Full variable domain (outside the CDR3, taken from reference TRBV18 and TRBJ2-1): NAGVMQNPRHLVRRRGQEARLRCSPMKGHSHVYWYRQLPEEGLKFMVYLQKENIIDESGMPKERFSAEFPKEGPSILRIQQVVRGDSAAYFCASSPLAGTYNEQFFGPGTRLTVL.

The V gene is TRBV12-3 or TRBV12-4, the J gene TRBJ2-1; D may be TRBD1 (5 bases). This CDR3 is built from 12 residues. V was pared by 1 base and J by 10 bases, with 8 bases between. Written as DNA, the CDR3 is TGTGCCAGCAGTTTAGGCAGGGCCGAGCAGTTCTTC. Translating gives CASSLGRAEQFF.

This chain uses TRBV15 with TRBJ2-3; no reliable D call. The V gene's germline CDR1 is LNHNV and CDR2 YYDKDF (reference sequence). The CDR3 is made up of 14 amino acids. The ends were cut back, 0 bases at V and 5 bases at J, with 9 bases in the middle. In DNA form, the CDR3 reads TGTGCCACCAGCAGAGATACGGGCAAAGATACGCAGTATTTT. It encodes CATSRDTGKDTQYF.

This clonotype was picked up many times. This chain connects TRBV5-6 to TRBJ2-5; weak D call: TRBD1 (6 bases). The CDR3 extends over 16 amino acids. CDR1 SGHDT and CDR2 YYEEEE come from the germline V gene. The V end was cut by 2 bases, the J end by 1 base, with 15 bases between. CDR3 region: CASSFWGPNFQETQYF. Written as DNA, the CDR3 is TGTGCCAGCAGCTTTTGGGGGCCGAACTTCCAAGAGACCCAGTACTTC.

This clonotype was detected ten times or more. The chain couples TRBV6-5 to TRBJ1-2; D ambiguous. Germline values: CDR1 MNHEY, CDR2 SVGAGI. The CDR3 consists of 15 residues. V lost 0 bases to trimming and J lost 4 bases, with 12 bases between them. The CDR3 DNA reads TGTGCCAGCAGTTACTCTATTGAGGGAGTCTATGGCTACACCTTC. Translated: CASSYSIEGVYGYTF.

In its sample, this clonotype was seen many times. This chain connects TRBV4-3 to TRBJ2-5; the match to TRBD2 covers 7 bases. There are 15 residues in the CDR3. The trim removed 0 bases at V and 5 bases at J, leaving 6 bases unmatched. The germline gives CDR1 LGHNA, CDR2 YSLEER. The CDR3 bases are TGCGCCAGCAGCCAAGACGGACTGGGGGGGGAGACCCAGTACTTC. Translated: CASSQDGLGGETQYF.

This clonotype came up many times. V and J are TRBV6-5 and TRBJ2-5, with 7 nucleotides matching TRBD1. Germline V gene sequence: CDR1 MNHEY, CDR2 SVGAGI. This CDR3 contains 17 residues. J gave up 0 bases and V 0 bases, and 7 bases lay outside the gene matches. The CDR3 DNA reads as TGTGCCAGCAGTTACTCGAAGCCAGGGGGATACCAAGAGACCCAGTACTTC. This codes for CASSYSKPGGYQETQYF.

Ten or more counts support this clonotype. V usage is TRBV7-2 and J usage is TRBJ2-3; D unresolved. V was shortened by 7 bases and J by 2 bases, with 13 bases between the two germline ends. Germline V gene lookup returns CDR1 SGHTA and CDR2 FQGNSA. This CDR3 is 14 amino acids long. Here the CDR3 DNA reads TGTGCCAGCACCCTAGGGCAGTTCACAGATACGCAGTATTTT. It translates to CASTLGQFTDTQYF.

This clonotype was counted ten times or more. This rearrangement joins TRBV3-2 to TRBJ2-7; TRBD1 reflects the table's D call only, with no check against the DNA. TRBV3-2 is a pseudogene segment. The CDR3 length is 15 residues. The CDR3 DNA sequence: TGTGCCAGCAGCCAGAGAGCAGGGAATCGATACGAGCAGTACGTC. Translated, it gives CASSQRAGNRYEQYV.

This clonotype was counted at least ten times. CDR3 bases: TGTGCCAGCAGGCCTAAGGACAGACTTGGGACTGAAGCTTTCTTT. Protein product: CASRPKDRLGTEAFF. The chain employs TRBV7-9 and TRBJ1-1; a weak D match, TRBD1 (6 bases). With 6 bases removed from V and 5 bases from J, the gap between germline ends came to 19 bases. The length of the CDR3 is 15 residues. Germline CDR1 and CDR2: SEHNR and FQNEAQ (reference sequence).

This clonotype turned up a few times. The rearrangement joins TRBV28 to TRBJ1-2; perhaps TRBD1 as D (5 bases). The CDR3 is made up of 15 amino acids. V was trimmed by 5 bases and J by 7 bases, leaving 20 bases between them. Per germline, CDR1 MDHEN and CDR2 SYDVKM. In DNA form, the CDR3 reads TGTGCCAGCAGTGCGCAGATACAGGAGGGACGTGGCTACACCTTC. This translates into CASSAQIQEGRGYTF.